Sequencing of this T cell receptor beta chain was carried out in a study of blood T cell repertoires in COVID-19. This CDR3 region has 12 residues. Germline CDR1 reads GTSNPN; CDR2 reads SVGIG (reference sequence). V was shortened by 4 bases and J by 5 bases, with 11 bases between the two germline ends. The protocol was immunoSEQ multiplex PCR, while the TCRdb copy is restricted to in-frame clones and leaves out a portion. The sample records 110,000 or so clones, approximately 81% being singletons. This sequence was found in a man aged 50 or older with acute or convalescent COVID-19. The genes are TRBV30 and TRBJ1-1; no firm D call. Material: peripheral blood. CDR3 coding DNA: TGTGCCTGGATCAGAAGAGGTACTGAAGCTTTCTTT. Its translation: CAWIRRGTEAFF.